This TCR beta chain was captured by sequencing in a study of identical twins. This clonotype was recorded a few times. TCRdb independently ran MiXCR on the 5' RACE reads; one entry per CDR3 protein. The table lists more than 1.5 million distinct CDR3 sequences, more than 30% of them singletons, with approximately 0.29% in the top ten. V shed 6 bases and J 0 bases; nucleotides not matched to a gene: 7. Germline-derived CDR1 and CDR2 are DFQATT and SNEGSKA (reference sequence). The CDR3 has 16 residues. Healthy Caucasian donors formed the entire cohort. The sample taken for sequencing was cord blood. The J gene is TRBJ2-6, the V gene TRBV20-1; 8 bases are shared with TRBD2. The receptor was isolated from a newborn girl in good health. The CDR3 protein is CSADAGGASGANVLTF. The DNA for the CDR3 is TGCAGTGCCGACGCGGGGGGAGCCTCTGGGGCCAACGTCCTGACTTTC.